Below are 21 T cell receptor beta chains sequenced from a single sample in a study of blood T cells in healthy people across ages. A second roughly 7 to 12 cycle PCR used barcoded and J-beta primers. TCRdb re-called the 5' RACE reads through MiXCR, storing one row per CDR3 protein. This sample yields about 1.6 million distinct CDR3 sequences, of which around 36% are seen a single time; about 11% belongs to the top ten. Sequenced input: blood. These receptor sequences come from a woman aged 30 to 39 in good health.

This clonotype was picked up a small number of times. The chain links TRBV5-1 to TRBJ2-1, with 8 bases aligning to TRBD2. J was trimmed by 1 base and V by 5 bases; bases with no gene match: 5. There are 15 residues in the CDR3. Per germline, CDR1 SGHRS and CDR2 YFSETQ. Here the CDR3 DNA reads TGCGCCAGCAGACAAGCGGGGGAGTCCTACAATGAGCAGTTCTTC. Its protein product is CASRQAGESYNEQFF.

This clonotype has only a few counts. The chain joins TRBV25-1 to TRBJ2-3, with TRBD1 matching 9 bases. Germline-derived CDR1 and CDR2 are MGHDK and SYGVNS. This CDR3 has 16 residues. The V gene end was trimmed by 6 bases and the J gene end by 3 bases; junction bases not matched to a gene: 10. Written as DNA, the CDR3 is TGTGCCAGCAGCCCACTACAGGGGGCCATAACAGATACGCAGTATTTT. It codes for CASSPLQGAITDTQYF.

The V gene is TRBV15, the J gene TRBJ1-2; D might be TRBD1 (5 bases). Trimming shortened V by 5 bases and J by 4 bases, and 14 bases separated the two germline ends. Germline-derived CDR1 and CDR2 are LNHNV and YYDKDF (reference sequence). This CDR3 is built from 14 residues. The CDR3 spells CATSVSQGIYGYTF. CDR3 nucleotides: TGTGCCACCAGCGTAAGCCAGGGCATCTATGGCTACACCTTC.

The CDR3: CASGSRQGLYNEQFF. The CDR3 DNA follows: TGTGCCAGCGGCTCACGGCAGGGGTTATACAATGAGCAGTTCTTC. V usage is TRBV13 and J usage is TRBJ2-1; possibly TRBD1 for D (6 bases). This CDR3 is built from 15 residues. V lost 8 bases and J 4 bases, leaving 18 bases between the germline ends. Germline assignment: CDR1 PRHDT and CDR2 FYEKMQ (reference sequence).

This clonotype was counted only a few times. The chain carries TRBV10-3 and TRBJ2-3; 11 bases are a match to TRBD2. The CDR3 runs to 16 residues. Trimming removed 0 bases from V and 4 bases from J; junction bases left unmatched: 3. Germline CDR1 reads ENHRY; CDR2 reads SYGVKD. The DNA of the CDR3 is TGTGCCATCAGTGAGTCGACTAGCGGGAATTCAGATACGCAGTATTTT. Protein sequence: CAISESTSGNSDTQYF.

The chain's CDR3 is CACLRQVQETQYF. In DNA form, the CDR3 reads TGTGCCTGTCTGAGACAGGTGCAAGAGACCCAGTACTTC. The gene calls are TRBV30 and TRBJ2-5; D possibly corresponds to TRBD1 (6 bases). Trimming stripped 6 bases from V and 2 bases from J, with 13 bases between. Germline V gene lookup returns CDR1 GTSNPN and CDR2 SVGIG (reference sequence). The CDR3 covers 13 residues.

V is TRBV7-3 and J is TRBJ1-1, with a possible D match to TRBD1 (6 bases). Between the trimmed V and J ends, which lost 3 bases and 1 base, there was a span of 18 bases. The germline V gene has CDR1 SGHTA and CDR2 FQGTGA. The CDR3 runs 17 residues. The CDR3 reads CASSFYSHDRKNTEAFF. CDR3 coding DNA: TGTGCCAGCAGCTTCTATAGCCACGACAGGAAGAACACTGAAGCTTTCTTT.

This clonotype was seen only a few times. The genes are TRBV18 and TRBJ2-7; TRBD2 might be the D (5 bases). Trimming took off 3 bases at V and 1 base at J, with 10 bases between the two ends. The germline V gene has CDR1 KGHSH and CDR2 LQKENI. The CDR3 is 14 amino acids. The CDR3 DNA follows: TGTGCCAGCTCACCGGAACGGGAATCCTACGAGCAGTACTTC. Amino acids: CASSPERESYEQYF. Full variable domain (outside the CDR3, taken from reference TRBV18 and TRBJ2-7): NAGVMQNPRHLVRRRGQEARLRCSPMKGHSHVYWYRQLPEEGLKFMVYLQKENIIDESGMPKERFSAEFPKEGPSILRIQQVVRGDSAAYFCASSPERESYEQYFGPGTRLTVT.

This clonotype was counted between two and nine times. This chain links TRBV2 with TRBJ2-7; D possibly matches TRBD1 or TRBD2 (5 bases each). Trimming pared 6 bases from V and 9 bases from J, leaving 9 bases between. This CDR3 is 10 amino acids long. The V gene's germline CDR1 is SNHLY and CDR2 FYNNEI. The CDR3 loop reads CASRAGGQYF. CDR3 in DNA: TGTGCCAGCAGGGCTGGGGGGCAGTACTTC.

This clonotype was seen a handful of times. The V gene is TRBV5-1, the J gene TRBJ2-1; maybe TRBD2 (6 bases). There are 15 residues in the CDR3. V lost 5 bases to trimming and J lost 0 bases, with 12 bases between them. Germline CDR1 and CDR2: SGHRS and YFSETQ. This CDR3 is CASRGGESSYNEQFF. The CDR3 nucleotides are TGCGCCAGCAGAGGAGGGGAGAGCTCCTACAATGAGCAGTTCTTC.

This clonotype has only one observation. One base away lies a much larger clone, so this may be a sequencing read error. This sequence joins TRBV5-1 and TRBJ2-7, with 8 positions matching TRBD2. The CDR3 runs to 14 residues. Germline lookup yields CDR1 SGHRS and CDR2 YFSETQ. V shed 4 bases and J 5 bases; nucleotides not matched to a gene: 8. CDR3 loop: CASSGRAGDHEQYF. The CDR3 DNA reads TGCGCCAGCAGCGGTAGAGCGGGGGATCACGAGCAGTACTTC.

This clonotype was picked up a small number of times. CDR3 coding DNA: TGCGCCAGCAGCCAAATCGGAGACTATGGCTACACCTTC. Translation: CASSQIGDYGYTF. The genes are TRBV4-1 and TRBJ1-2; D unresolved. CDR3 size: 13 residues. In germline, CDR1 is MGHRA, CDR2 YSYEKL. Between the trimmed V and J ends, which lost 2 bases and 3 bases, there was a span of 7 bases.

This clonotype was detected only a few times. The chain has TRBV4-1 and TRBJ1-1, with D hard to call. CDR1 is MGHRA and CDR2 is YSYEKL in the germline V gene. Trimming took 0 bases from V and 6 from J, leaving 11 bases between them. This CDR3 spans 14 amino acids. This chain's CDR3 is CASSQDPAGPEAFF. The CDR3 coding sequence is TGCGCCAGCAGCCAAGACCCCGCTGGGCCTGAAGCTTTCTTT.

This clonotype was seen at least ten times. This chain joins TRBV6-5 and TRBJ2-5; TRBD1 matches at 7 bases. V lost 2 bases and J lost 0; bases outside the gene matches: 3. The CDR3 has 15 residues. CDR1 is MNHEY, CDR2 SVGAGI, per germline. For the CDR3, the DNA is TGTGCCAGCAGTTACGGGGGACAGCACCAAGAGACCCAGTACTTC. Protein sequence: CASSYGGQHQETQYF.

This rearrangement joins TRBV7-6 to TRBJ2-3; 10 bases are shared with TRBD2. From germline, CDR1 is SGHVS and CDR2 FNYEAQ. CDR3 length: 15 amino acids. The trim removed 5 bases at V and 6 bases at J, leaving 8 bases unmatched. CDR3 nucleotides: TGTGCCAGCAGCGCACTAGCGGGGATCGAGGATACGCAGTATTTT. It yields the protein CASSALAGIEDTQYF.

The chain joins TRBV7-9 to TRBJ1-1, with D maybe TRBD1 (6 bases). Trimming took off 5 bases at V and 10 bases at J, with 23 bases between the two ends. The germline gives CDR1 SEHNR, CDR2 FQNEAQ (reference sequence). This CDR3 contains 15 residues. CDR3 residues: CASSPGGPAWVGAFF. The CDR3, as DNA: TGTGCCAGCAGCCCGGGGGGGCCAGCCTGGGTTGGAGCTTTCTTT.

This chain links TRBV20-1 with TRBJ2-1; no clear D. Germline CDR1 and CDR2: DFQATT and SNEGSKA (reference sequence). V was shortened by 2 bases and J by 0 bases, with 8 bases between the two germline ends. This CDR3 is 14 amino acids long. Written as DNA, the CDR3 is TGCAGTGCTAGACAAGTTGGCTCCTACAATGAGCAGTTCTTC. This codes for CSARQVGSYNEQFF.

This clonotype was found many times. The chain couples TRBV4-2 to TRBJ2-3, with unresolved D. CDR1 and CDR2 from the germline V gene are LGHNA and YNFKEQ. The V gene lost 4 bases and the J gene lost 4 bases, with 9 bases spanning the gap. This CDR3 has 13 amino acids. Here the CDR3 reads CASSLDLPDTQYF. CDR3 in DNA: TGTGCCAGCAGCCTAGACTTGCCAGATACGCAGTATTTT.

This sequence joins TRBV20-1 and TRBJ2-7, with D possibly matching TRBD1 (7 bases). V dropped 1 base and J dropped 6 bases, with 13 bases sitting between them. The CDR3 covers 13 residues. Per germline, CDR1 DFQATT and CDR2 SNEGSKA (reference sequence). DNA of the CDR3: TGCAGTGCTAGAGGGCGCGGGACAGTCGAGCAGTACTTC. Encoded protein: CSARGRGTVEQYF.

V usage is TRBV7-2 and J usage is TRBJ2-3, with TRBD2 matching over 12 bases. The junction had 9 bases not matched to a gene; V was cut back by 5 bases and J by 0 bases. The CDR3 has 18 amino acids. Germline lookup yields CDR1 SGHTA and CDR2 FQGNSA. The CDR3 sequence is CASSRGASGRASTDTQYF. The CDR3 DNA is TGTGCCAGCAGCCGCGGGGCTAGCGGGAGGGCTAGCACAGATACGCAGTATTTT.

Details on this clonotype: This may come from a read error, since a much larger clone is one base off. CDR3 protein: CASSCRTGGNIQYF. CDR3 bases: TGTGCCAGCAGTTGCCGTACAGGGGGGAACATTCAGTACTTC. The J gene is TRBJ2-4, the V gene TRBV12-3 or TRBV12-4, with 8 nucleotides matching TRBD1. V shed 4 bases, J shed 7 bases, and the junction held 6 bases outside the gene matches. The CDR3 sequence is 14 residues long.